This T cell receptor (beta chain) was sequenced during a study of T cells in localized non-small cell lung cancer. Here immunoSEQ multiplex PCR was the method, and the copy in TCRdb shows in-frame clones only, minus some. This table has tens of thousands of clones, about 90% appearing once. The CDR3 has 16 residues. Germline CDR1 SNHLY, CDR2 FYNNEI. V dropped 3 bases and J dropped 4; count of bases not matched to a gene: 9. This specimen was peripheral blood, taken before any cancer treatment. The V gene is TRBV2, the J gene TRBJ1-5; 7 positions agree with TRBD1. The TCR sequence derives from a female donor over 55 with stage I lung adenocarcinoma. As DNA, the CDR3 is TGTGCCAGCAGTGACCGACCGGGACAGAATAATCAGCCCCAGCATTTT. This sequence encodes CASSDRPGQNNQPQHF.